One sample yielded the 2 T cell receptor beta chains listed below, sequenced in a study of blood T cell repertoires in COVID-19. The method was immunoSEQ multiplex PCR; TCRdb's version includes in-frame clones alone and lacks a portion of them. Altogether about 220,000 clones are present, more than 65% being singletons, with the ten largest covering about 2.3%. The sample consisted of peripheral blood. The receptors were sampled from a woman aged 55-69 years with acute or convalescent COVID-19.

The genes are TRBV11-2 and TRBJ2-7; possible D gene TRBD1, 6 bases. This CDR3 has 14 amino acids. V lost 5 bases and J lost 5, with 16 bases in between. The germline gives CDR1 SGHAT, CDR2 FQNNGV. The CDR3 nucleotides are TGTGCCAGCAGCCCAACCAGGGGTACGAACGAGCAGTACTTC. Its translation: CASSPTRGTNEQYF.

J is TRBJ2-2 and V is TRBV10-3; 8 nucleotides agree with TRBD2. The CDR3 runs to 16 residues. Germline CDR1 and CDR2: ENHRY and SYGVKD. V gave up 2 bases and J gave up 2 bases; unmatched junction bases: 4. CDR3 protein: CAISEAGGLNTGELFF. CDR3 DNA sequence: TGTGCCATCAGTGAGGCGGGGGGCCTAAACACCGGGGAGCTGTTTTTT.